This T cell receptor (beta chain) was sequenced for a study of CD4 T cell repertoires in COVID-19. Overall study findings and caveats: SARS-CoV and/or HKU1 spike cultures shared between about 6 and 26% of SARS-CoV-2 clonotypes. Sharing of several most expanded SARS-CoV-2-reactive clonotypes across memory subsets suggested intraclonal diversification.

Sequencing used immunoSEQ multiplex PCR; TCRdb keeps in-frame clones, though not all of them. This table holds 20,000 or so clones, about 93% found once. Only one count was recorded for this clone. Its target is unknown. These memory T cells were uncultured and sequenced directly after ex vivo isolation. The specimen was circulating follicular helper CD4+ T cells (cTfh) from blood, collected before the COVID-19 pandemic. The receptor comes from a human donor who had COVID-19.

The CDR3 spells CASSPPTGIRGNTIYF. The CDR3 DNA reads as TGTGCCAGCTCACCACCGACAGGGATTCGTGGAAACACCATATATTTT. This chain joins TRBV18 and TRBJ1-3; the match to TRBD1 covers 7 bases. V shed 0 bases and J 3 bases; nucleotides not matched to a gene: 5. Per the germline V gene, CDR1 is KGHSH and CDR2 is LQKENI. This CDR3 has 16 amino acids.